Listed below are T cell receptor beta chains from one sample, sequenced in a study of T cell repertoires in cytomegalovirus infection. TCRdb passed the reads through MiXCR, listing each CDR3 protein once. The sample holds approximately 320,000 distinct CDR3 sequences; more than 8% are singletons and the top ten take 3.5% to 4.5%. Sequenced material: PBMCs. These TCRs come from a human donor in good health (CMV status not recorded). Some clones in this sample may be carry-over from other donors' samples. Each CDR3 is given with its conserved first and last residue. The D gene is left open where the match is weak. Only part of the rows carry a size: once, few, many, or a class if the clone is expanded.

>.|TRBJ1-1|TRBV4-2|many
TGTGCCAGCAGCCAAGCCGGAGGCAGGGGTAACACTGAAGCTTTCTTT
CASSQAGGRGNTEAFF
>.|TRBJ1-2|TRBV11-2|.
TGTGCCAGCAGCCGGAGTAATAAGGGCTATGGCTACACCTTC
CASSRSNKGYGYTF
>TRBD1|TRBJ1-6|TRBV7-2|.
TGTGCCAGCAGTTCAGAGGGACAGGGGGTTTCACCCCTCCACTTT
CASSSEGQGVSPLHF
>TRBD1|TRBJ2-3|TRBV15|few
TGTGCCACCAGCAGGGGACAGGGAACCACAGATACGCAGTATTTT
CATSRGQGTTDTQYF
>.|TRBJ2-1|TRBV7-2|few
TGTGCCAGCAGCCCCATCGTGCATGGTGAGCAGTTCTTC
CASSPIVHGEQFF
>TRBD2|TRBJ2-5|TRBV7-2|many
TGTGCCAGCAGCTTAATCGGCGGGTTAGCGGGAGGACTCCAAGAGACCCAGTACTTC
CASSLIGGLAGGLQETQYF
>TRBD1|TRBJ2-5|TRBV7-2|few
TGTGCCAGCAGACTCGGGACAGTACAAGAGACCCAGTACTTC
CASRLGTVQETQYF
>.|TRBJ1-1|TRBV9|few
TGTGCCAGCAGAGAATGGGATGAAGGGGCCTGGAACACTGAAGCTTTCTTT
CASREWDEGAWNTEAFF
>.|TRBJ1-1|TRBV28|few
TGTGCCAGCACCGGACACAGCATGAACACTGAAGCTTTCTTT
CASTGHSMNTEAFF
>TRBD1|TRBJ1-6|TRBV9|.
TGTGCCAGCACCAGGGACAGGGGGGCGACACCCCTCCACTTT
CASTRDRGATPLHF
>.|TRBJ2-3|TRBV28|few
TGTGCCAGCACTTCTAACGGGAGAAGCACAGATACGCAGTATTTT
CASTSNGRSTDTQYF
>TRBD1|TRBJ2-3|TRBV6-2/TRBV6-3|few
TGTGCCAGCAGTGTGACAGGGCAAGCTACGCAGTATTTT
CASSVTGQATQYF
>.|TRBJ2-3|TRBV7-9|many
TGTGCCGCGAGGAGGGTCACAGATACGCAGTATTTT
CAARRVTDTQYF
>.|TRBJ2-3|TRBV7-2|many
TGTGCCAGCAACGAGTGGAGTGGAGATACGCAGTATTTT
CASNEWSGDTQYF
>TRBD1|TRBJ1-4|TRBV6-6|.
TGTGCCAGCAGTTCTCCCGGGACAGGGAATGAAAAACTGTTTTTT
CASSSPGTGNEKLFF
>.|TRBJ2-1|TRBV12-3/TRBV12-4|few
TGTGCCAGCAGTTTAGTAAGGGGTTTGTGGAATGAGCAGTTCTTC
CASSLVRGLWNEQFF
>.|TRBJ1-1|TRBV7-7|many
TGTGCCAGCAGCCGATTGGCAGGGGCCGGGAACACTGAAGCTTTCTTT
CASSRLAGAGNTEAFF
>.|TRBJ2-5|TRBV7-2|many
TGTGCCAGCAGCTTAGGTACCGCATTTAAAGAGACCCAGTACTTC
CASSLGTAFKETQYF
>.|TRBJ1-2|TRBV19|.
TGTGCCAGTAGTCTCGGGCCCCTTGGGTCCGGTGGCTACACCTTC
CASSLGPLGSGGYTF
>.|TRBJ1-6|TRBV12-3/TRBV12-4|few
TGTGCCAGCAGACTCGACAGCCTGAATTCACCCCTCCACTTT
CASRLDSLNSPLHF
>.|TRBJ2-7|TRBV28|.
TGTGCCAGCAGCTTGCCCCTTGTCAAAGACAGGCCGTCCTACGAGCAGTACTTC
CASSLPLVKDRPSYEQYF
>.|TRBJ1-2|TRBV20-1|.
TGCAGTGCTATTTACAGGGTCGGATATGGCTACACCTTC
CSAIYRVGYGYTF
>.|TRBJ2-1|TRBV7-6|.
TGTGCCAGCAGCCCTGAGCGGAGAGGCCAGCAGTTCTTC
CASSPERRGQQFF
>.|TRBJ1-5|TRBV7-2|many
TGTGCCAGCAGCTTAGGGGTCAGCAATCAGCCCCAGCATTTT
CASSLGVSNQPQHF
>.|TRBJ2-2|TRBV7-2|many
TGTGCCAGCAGCCCCAAAGGGGGGACCACGGCCGGGGAGCTGTTTTTT
CASSPKGGTTAGELFF
>.|TRBJ1-2|TRBV28|.
TGTGCCAGCAGAGGGACCGGGACACGCTATGGCTACACCTTC
CASRGTGTRYGYTF
>.|TRBJ2-7|TRBV6-5|few
TGTGCCAGCAGCCCCCTCCGGACAAGGATCTACGAGCAGTACTTC
CASSPLRTRIYEQYF
>TRBD2|TRBJ2-2|TRBV12-3/TRBV12-4|.
TGTGCCAGCAGTTTAGTGGGACTAGCGGGGGCCGGGGAGCTGTTTTTT
CASSLVGLAGAGELFF
>.|TRBJ1-5|TRBV12-3/TRBV12-4|many
TGTGCCAGCAGTCCACGGGGTCTAAAGGGCAATCAGCCCCAGCATTTT
CASSPRGLKGNQPQHF
>.|TRBJ2-1|TRBV7-9|many
TGTGCCAGCAGCTTAGATTCAGGGAGTCCCTACAATGAGCAGTTCTTC
CASSLDSGSPYNEQFF
>TRBD2|TRBJ2-5|TRBV7-3|many
TGTGCCAGCAGCCGCGGGACTAGCGGGGGCCAAGAGACCCAGTACTTC
CASSRGTSGGQETQYF
>.|TRBJ2-7|TRBV4-1|few
TGTGCCAGCAGCCAAGGCCGGCTAGCGTACTACGAGCAGTACTTC
CASSQGRLAYYEQYF
>.|TRBJ2-1|TRBV27|many
TGTGCCAGCAGTTTAGGAATGTCCTACAATGAGCAGTTCTTC
CASSLGMSYNEQFF